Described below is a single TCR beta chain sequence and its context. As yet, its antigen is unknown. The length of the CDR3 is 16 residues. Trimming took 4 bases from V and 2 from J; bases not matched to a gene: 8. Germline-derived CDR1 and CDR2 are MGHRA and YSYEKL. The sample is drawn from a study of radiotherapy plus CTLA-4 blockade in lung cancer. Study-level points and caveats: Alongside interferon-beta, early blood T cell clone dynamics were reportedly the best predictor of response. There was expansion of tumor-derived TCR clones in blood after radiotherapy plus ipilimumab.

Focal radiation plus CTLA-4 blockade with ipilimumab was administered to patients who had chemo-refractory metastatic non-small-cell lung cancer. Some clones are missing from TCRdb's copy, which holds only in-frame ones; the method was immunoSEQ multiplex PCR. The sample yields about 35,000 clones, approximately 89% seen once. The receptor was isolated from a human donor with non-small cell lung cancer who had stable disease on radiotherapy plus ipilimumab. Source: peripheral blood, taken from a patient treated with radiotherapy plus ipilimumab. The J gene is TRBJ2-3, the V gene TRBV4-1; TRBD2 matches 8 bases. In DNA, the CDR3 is TGCGCCAGCAGCCTAGGACTAGCCGAATTCACAGATACGCAGTATTTT. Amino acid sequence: CASSLGLAEFTDTQYF.